A selection of T cell receptor beta chains follows, all from one sample in a study of breast tumors, draining lymph nodes, adjacent tissues. TCRdb reprocessed the multiplex PCR reads with MiXCR, giving one entry per CDR3 protein. The repertoire holds over 150,000 distinct CDR3 sequences, with over 25% as singletons. Sequenced material: axillary lymph node tissue. These receptors were collected from a female donor with breast cancer. Some clones in this sample may be carry-over from other donors' samples. Both conserved end residues are part of each CDR3. The D gene is left open where the match is weak.

J: TRBJ1-5; D: TRBD1; V: TRBV7-2; CDR3: CASSLGQGGDQPQHF
J: TRBJ1-5; D: NA; V: TRBV6-6; CDR3: CASSTRTESNQPQHF
J: TRBJ2-1; D: NA; V: TRBV5-1; CDR3: CASSLNGGEYNEQFF
J: TRBJ2-7; D: NA; V: TRBV7-6; CDR3: CASSLGSGRSWEQHF
J: TRBJ2-1; D: NA; V: TRBV6-5; CDR3: CASSLRPWTSPEQFF
J: TRBJ1-1; D: NA; V: TRBV9; CDR3: CASSVIGGTEAFF
J: TRBJ2-2; D: NA; V: TRBV24-1; CDR3: CATSETRNTGELFF
J: TRBJ2-5; D: NA; V: TRBV2; CDR3: CASSSMERSGPQYF
J: TRBJ2-1; D: NA; V: TRBV12-3/TRBV12-4; CDR3: CASRLGHSSYNEQFF
J: TRBJ1-2; D: NA; V: TRBV7-2; CDR3: CASSPRQISGYTF
J: TRBJ2-1; D: NA; V: TRBV3-2; CDR3: CASSQDPGRPYNEQFF
J: TRBJ1-1; D: TRBD1; V: TRBV19; CDR3: CASSGQGSNTEAFF
J: TRBJ2-2; D: NA; V: TRBV19; CDR3: CASKGSGSNTGELFF
J: TRBJ2-1; D: TRBD2; V: TRBV7-9; CDR3: CASSGGLAGVSNEQFF
J: TRBJ1-6; D: TRBD1; V: TRBV5-8; CDR3: CASSSGTVNSPLHF
J: TRBJ1-4; D: NA; V: TRBV20-1; CDR3: CSARAREKLFF
J: TRBJ2-7; D: NA; V: TRBV7-2; CDR3: CTSSLARTDEQYF
J: TRBJ1-2; D: NA; V: TRBV5-6; CDR3: CASIPGGQYYGYTF
J: TRBJ2-5; D: TRBD2; V: TRBV10-3; CDR3: CAIGGGAQETQYF
J: TRBJ1-4; D: TRBD1; V: TRBV19; CDR3: CASSIRDRGKGDEKLFF
J: TRBJ2-5; D: TRBD2; V: TRBV20-1; CDR3: CSARDPAGMETQYF
J: TRBJ2-3; D: NA; V: TRBV4-2; CDR3: CASSQDFGSTDTQYF
J: TRBJ1-2; D: NA; V: TRBV28; CDR3: CASSPPVTGFGYTF
J: TRBJ2-7; D: NA; V: TRBV10-2; CDR3: CASSGGFEQYF
J: TRBJ2-7; D: NA; V: TRBV3-2; CDR3: CASSQDGTSPYEQYF
J: TRBJ1-4; D: TRBD1; V: TRBV20-1; CDR3: CSARAFGTGFGAEKLFF
J: TRBJ2-5; D: NA; V: TRBV29-1; CDR3: CSVSQGQETQYF
J: TRBJ1-3; D: TRBD1; V: TRBV19; CDR3: CASSIDRAGNTIYF
J: TRBJ1-2; D: TRBD1; V: TRBV7-9; CDR3: CASSFRQGPGYTF
J: TRBJ2-5; D: NA; V: TRBV5-1; CDR3: CASASQETQYF
J: TRBJ1-5; D: NA; V: TRBV27; CDR3: CASSLAGVNQPQHF
J: TRBJ2-7; D: TRBD2; V: TRBV7-2; CDR3: CASSLEGLGGYEQYF
J: TRBJ2-5; D: NA; V: TRBV28; CDR3: CASSLAGASLETQYF
J: TRBJ2-5; D: NA; V: TRBV7-9; CDR3: CASSPTTALGAQEPQYF
J: TRBJ2-7; D: NA; V: TRBV12-3/TRBV12-4; CDR3: CASSFRRESEQYF
J: TRBJ1-2; D: NA; V: TRBV6-5; CDR3: CASRPGGRGDYGYTF
J: TRBJ2-7; D: NA; V: TRBV3-1; CDR3: CASSQMAGVPYEQYF
J: TRBJ2-6; D: NA; V: TRBV7-3; CDR3: CASSFPGANVLTF
J: TRBJ1-1; D: NA; V: TRBV5-4; CDR3: CASSLGRGVNTEAFF
J: TRBJ1-2; D: NA; V: TRBV7-9; CDR3: CASSYDRSSGNTF
J: TRBJ2-7; D: TRBD1; V: TRBV9; CDR3: CASSRAGGLYSYEQYF
J: TRBJ1-5; D: NA; V: TRBV7-9; CDR3: CASSPDGGPQHF
J: TRBJ2-2; D: TRBD1; V: TRBV6-5; CDR3: CASSRTGGLAGELFF
J: TRBJ2-7; D: NA; V: TRBV7-8; CDR3: CASSLGSTGTTYEQYF
J: TRBJ1-1; D: NA; V: TRBV5-1; CDR3: CASSDDGNTEAFF
J: TRBJ2-7; D: NA; V: TRBV2; CDR3: CASRQGSYEQYF
J: TRBJ2-3; D: NA; V: TRBV7-9; CDR3: CASSSSTSSDTQYF
J: TRBJ2-2; D: TRBD1; V: TRBV6-1; CDR3: CATQTGSNTGELFF
J: TRBJ2-5; D: NA; V: TRBV9; CDR3: CASSVADGFGETQYF
J: TRBJ1-5; D: NA; V: TRBV6-2/TRBV6-3; CDR3: CASSGYRRHSNQPQHF
J: TRBJ1-1; D: NA; V: TRBV5-5; CDR3: CASSFSTGYTEAFF
J: TRBJ2-7; D: TRBD2; V: TRBV4-1; CDR3: CASSQDHRGGRVYEQYF
J: TRBJ2-3; D: TRBD2; V: TRBV2; CDR3: CASSEGSGRSGDTQYF
J: TRBJ2-7; D: NA; V: TRBV29-1; CDR3: CSVEDGSYEQYF
J: TRBJ2-1; D: NA; V: TRBV7-2; CDR3: CASSRGAQFF
J: TRBJ1-2; D: NA; V: TRBV6-4; CDR3: CASSSGTGLYGYTF
J: TRBJ2-5; D: TRBD1; V: TRBV28; CDR3: CASTGRGQKETQYF
J: TRBJ2-5; D: NA; V: TRBV2; CDR3: CASSRGLQETQYF
J: TRBJ2-6; D: TRBD2; V: TRBV9; CDR3: CASVVDGGLAGVSGANVLTF
J: TRBJ1-1; D: NA; V: TRBV20-1; CDR3: CSVRDPNTEAFF